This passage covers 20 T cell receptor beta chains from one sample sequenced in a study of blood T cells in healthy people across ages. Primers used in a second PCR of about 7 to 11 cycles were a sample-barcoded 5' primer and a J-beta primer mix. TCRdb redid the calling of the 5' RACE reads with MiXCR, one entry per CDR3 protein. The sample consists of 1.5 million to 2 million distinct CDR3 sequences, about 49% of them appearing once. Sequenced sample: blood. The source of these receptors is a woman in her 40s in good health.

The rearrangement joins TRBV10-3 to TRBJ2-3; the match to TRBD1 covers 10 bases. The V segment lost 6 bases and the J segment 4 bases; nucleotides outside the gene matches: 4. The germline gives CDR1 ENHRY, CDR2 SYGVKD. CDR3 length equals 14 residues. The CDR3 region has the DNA TGTGCCATCAGGTCGGACAGGGGGGCAGATACGCAGTATTTT. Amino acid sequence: CAIRSDRGADTQYF.

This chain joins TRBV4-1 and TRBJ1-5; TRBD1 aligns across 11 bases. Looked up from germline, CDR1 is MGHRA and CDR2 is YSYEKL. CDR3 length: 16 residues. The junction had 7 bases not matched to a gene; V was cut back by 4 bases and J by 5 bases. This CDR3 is CASSPGQGELHQPQHF. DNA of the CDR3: TGCGCCAGCAGCCCGGGACAGGGGGAATTGCATCAGCCCCAGCATTTT.

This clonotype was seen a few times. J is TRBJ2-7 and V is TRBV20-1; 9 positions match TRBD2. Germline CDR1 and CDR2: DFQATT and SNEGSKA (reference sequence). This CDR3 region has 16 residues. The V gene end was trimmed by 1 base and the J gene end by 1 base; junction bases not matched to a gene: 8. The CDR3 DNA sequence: TGCAGTGCTAGAGGGCCGCTAGCGGGGAGATCCTACGAGCAGTACTTC. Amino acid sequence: CSARGPLAGRSYEQYF.

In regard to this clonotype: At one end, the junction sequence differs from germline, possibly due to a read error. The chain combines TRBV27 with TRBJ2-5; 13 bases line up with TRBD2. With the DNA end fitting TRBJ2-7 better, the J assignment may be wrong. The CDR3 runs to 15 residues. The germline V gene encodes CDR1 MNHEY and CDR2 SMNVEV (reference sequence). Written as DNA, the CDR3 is TGTGCCAGCGGTTTCGGGACTAGCGGGACATACGAGCAGTACTTC. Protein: CASGFGTSGTYEQYF.

CDR3 coding DNA: TGTGCCAGCAGCTGGGGGGCGGGGGTTTACGAGCAGTACTTC. This gives the protein CASSWGAGVYEQYF. This chain joins TRBV7-2 and TRBJ2-7, with D perhaps TRBD2 (7 bases). Germline V gene data show CDR1 as SGHTA and CDR2 as FQGNSA. This CDR3 region has 14 residues. Trimming removed 4 bases from V and 4 bases from J, with 14 bases in between.

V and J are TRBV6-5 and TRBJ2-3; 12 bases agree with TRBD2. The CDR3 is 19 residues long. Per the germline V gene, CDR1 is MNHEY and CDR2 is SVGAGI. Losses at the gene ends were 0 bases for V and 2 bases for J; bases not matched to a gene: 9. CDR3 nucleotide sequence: TGTGCCAGCAGTTACTCCCGTCGACTAGCGGGGGACCCCACAGATACGCAGTATTTT. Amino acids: CASSYSRRLAGDPTDTQYF.

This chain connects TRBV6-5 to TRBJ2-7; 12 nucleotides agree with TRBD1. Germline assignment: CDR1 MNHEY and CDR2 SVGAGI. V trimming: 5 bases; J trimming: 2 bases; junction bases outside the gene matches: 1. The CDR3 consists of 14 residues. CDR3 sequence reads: CASSGTGGPYEQYF. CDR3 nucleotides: TGTGCCAGCAGTGGGACAGGGGGCCCCTACGAGCAGTACTTC.

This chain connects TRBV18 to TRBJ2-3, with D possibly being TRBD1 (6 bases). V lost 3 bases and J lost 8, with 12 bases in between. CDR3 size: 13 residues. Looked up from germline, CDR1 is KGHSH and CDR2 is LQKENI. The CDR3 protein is CASSPTGLVTQYF. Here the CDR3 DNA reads TGTGCCAGCTCACCCACAGGGTTAGTTACGCAGTATTTT.

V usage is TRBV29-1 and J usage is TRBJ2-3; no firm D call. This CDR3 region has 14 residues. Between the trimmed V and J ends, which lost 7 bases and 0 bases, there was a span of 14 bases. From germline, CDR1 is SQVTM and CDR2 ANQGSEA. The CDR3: CSADRYLSTDTQYF. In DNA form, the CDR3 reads TGCAGCGCCGACCGTTACCTTAGCACAGATACGCAGTATTTT.

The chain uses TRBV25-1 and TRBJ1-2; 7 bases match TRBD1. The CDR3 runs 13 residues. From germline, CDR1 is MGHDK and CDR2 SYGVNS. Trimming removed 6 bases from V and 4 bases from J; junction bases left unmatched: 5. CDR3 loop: CASRPAGGYGYTF. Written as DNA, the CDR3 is TGTGCCAGCAGGCCCGCAGGGGGCTATGGCTACACCTTC.

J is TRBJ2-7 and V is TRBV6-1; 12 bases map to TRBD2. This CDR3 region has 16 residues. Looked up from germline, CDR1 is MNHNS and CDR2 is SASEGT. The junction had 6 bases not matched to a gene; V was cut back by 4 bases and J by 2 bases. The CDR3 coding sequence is TGTGCCAGCAGTGCTACTAGCGGGGGGATTACCTACGAGCAGTACTTC. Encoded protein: CASSATSGGITYEQYF.

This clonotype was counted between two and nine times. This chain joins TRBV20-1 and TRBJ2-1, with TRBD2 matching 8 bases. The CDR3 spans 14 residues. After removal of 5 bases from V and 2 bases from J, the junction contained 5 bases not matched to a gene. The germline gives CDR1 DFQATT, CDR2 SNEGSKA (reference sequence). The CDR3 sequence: CSAVAGGPYNEQFF. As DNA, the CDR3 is TGCAGTGCTGTGGCGGGGGGTCCCTACAATGAGCAGTTCTTC.

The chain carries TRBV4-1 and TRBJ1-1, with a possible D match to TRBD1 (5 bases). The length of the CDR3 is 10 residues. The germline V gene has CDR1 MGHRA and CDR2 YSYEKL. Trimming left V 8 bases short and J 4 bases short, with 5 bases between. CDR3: CASGGTEAFF. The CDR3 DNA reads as TGCGCCAGCGGGGGCACTGAAGCTTTCTTT.

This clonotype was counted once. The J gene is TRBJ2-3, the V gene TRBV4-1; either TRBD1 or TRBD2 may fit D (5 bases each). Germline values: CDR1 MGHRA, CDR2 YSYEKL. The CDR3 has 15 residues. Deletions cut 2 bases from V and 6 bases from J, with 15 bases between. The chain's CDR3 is CASSQMGVLLDTQYF. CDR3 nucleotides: TGCGCCAGCAGCCAAATGGGGGTCTTGTTGGATACGCAGTATTTT.

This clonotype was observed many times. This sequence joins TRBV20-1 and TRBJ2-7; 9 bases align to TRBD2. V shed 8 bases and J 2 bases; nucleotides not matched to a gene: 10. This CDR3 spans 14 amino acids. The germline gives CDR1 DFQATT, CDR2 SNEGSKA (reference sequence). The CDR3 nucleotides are TGCAGTCCCCAAGTCGCGGGGGGGACCTACGAGCAGTACTTC. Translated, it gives CSPQVAGGTYEQYF.

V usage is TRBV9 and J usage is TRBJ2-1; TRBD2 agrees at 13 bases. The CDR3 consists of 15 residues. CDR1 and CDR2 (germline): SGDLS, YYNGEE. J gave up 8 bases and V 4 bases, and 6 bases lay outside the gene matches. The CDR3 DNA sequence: TGTGCCAGCAGCCCACTAGCGGGGGGGCCTCATGAGCAGTTCTTC. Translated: CASSPLAGGPHEQFF. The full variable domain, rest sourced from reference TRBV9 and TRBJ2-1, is DSGVTQTPKHLITATGQRVTLRCSPRSGDLSVYWYQQSLDQGLQFLIQYYNGEERAKGNILERFSAQQFPDLHSELNLSSLELGDSALYFCASSPLAGGPHEQFFGPGTRLTVL.

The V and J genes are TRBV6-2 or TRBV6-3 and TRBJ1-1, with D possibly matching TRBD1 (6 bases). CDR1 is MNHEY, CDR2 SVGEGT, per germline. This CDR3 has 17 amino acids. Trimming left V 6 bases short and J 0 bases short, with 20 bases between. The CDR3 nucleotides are TGTGCCAGCAGCCCTGACATCGGGACACCCCTGAACACTGAAGCTTTCTTT. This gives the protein CASSPDIGTPLNTEAFF.

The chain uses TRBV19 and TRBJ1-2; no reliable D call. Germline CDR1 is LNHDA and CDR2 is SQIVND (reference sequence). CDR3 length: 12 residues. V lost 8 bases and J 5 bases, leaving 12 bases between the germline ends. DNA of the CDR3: TGTGCCAGTCGGGCGCAGTCGTATGGCTACACCTTC. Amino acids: CASRAQSYGYTF.

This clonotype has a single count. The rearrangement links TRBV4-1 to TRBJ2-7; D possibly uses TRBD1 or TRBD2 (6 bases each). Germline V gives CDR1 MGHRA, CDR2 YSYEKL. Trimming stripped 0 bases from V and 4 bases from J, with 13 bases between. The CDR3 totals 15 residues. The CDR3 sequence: CASSQDPGARYEQYF. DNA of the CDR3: TGCGCCAGCAGCCAAGATCCGGGGGCCCGTTACGAGCAGTACTTC.

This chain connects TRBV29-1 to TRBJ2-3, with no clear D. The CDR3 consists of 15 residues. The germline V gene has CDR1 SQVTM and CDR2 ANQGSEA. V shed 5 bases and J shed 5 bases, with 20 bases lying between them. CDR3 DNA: TGCAGCGTTCAAAAAAGGACGGTTATAGAAGATACGCAGTATTTT. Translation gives CSVQKRTVIEDTQYF.